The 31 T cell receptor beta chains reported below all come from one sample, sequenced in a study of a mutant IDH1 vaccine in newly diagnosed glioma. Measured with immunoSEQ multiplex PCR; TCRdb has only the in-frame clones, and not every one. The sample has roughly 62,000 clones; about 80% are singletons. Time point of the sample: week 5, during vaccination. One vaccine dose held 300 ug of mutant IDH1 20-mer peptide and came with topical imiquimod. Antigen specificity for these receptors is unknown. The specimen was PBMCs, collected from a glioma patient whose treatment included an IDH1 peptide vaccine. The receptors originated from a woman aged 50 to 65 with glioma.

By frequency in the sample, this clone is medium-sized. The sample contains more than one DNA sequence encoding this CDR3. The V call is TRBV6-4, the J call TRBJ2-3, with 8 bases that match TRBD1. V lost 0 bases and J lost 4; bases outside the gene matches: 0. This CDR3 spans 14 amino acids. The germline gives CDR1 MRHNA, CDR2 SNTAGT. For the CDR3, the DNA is TGTGCCAGCAGTGACTCACAGGGGGCAGATACGCAGTATTTT. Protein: CASSDSQGADTQYF.

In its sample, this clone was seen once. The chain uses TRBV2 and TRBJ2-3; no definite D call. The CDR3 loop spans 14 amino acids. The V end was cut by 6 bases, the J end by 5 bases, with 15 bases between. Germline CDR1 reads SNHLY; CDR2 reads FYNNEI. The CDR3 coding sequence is TGTGCCAGCAGCTACGGAGAATGGATAGATACGCAGTATTTT. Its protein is CASSYGEWIDTQYF.

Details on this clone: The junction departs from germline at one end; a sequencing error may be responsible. DNA for the CDR3: TGTGCCAGTAGTCCCCGGACAGGGGTCTCCTATCGCTACACCTTC. This gives the protein CASSPRTGVSYRYTF. The chain joins TRBV19 to TRBJ1-2; TRBD1 agrees at 9 bases. The CDR3 consists of 15 residues. The germline CDR1 and CDR2 sequences are LNHDA and SQIVND (reference sequence).

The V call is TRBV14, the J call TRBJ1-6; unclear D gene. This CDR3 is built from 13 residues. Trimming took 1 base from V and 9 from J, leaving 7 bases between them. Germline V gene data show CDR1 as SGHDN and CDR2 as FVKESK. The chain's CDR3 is CASSQVAGSPLHF. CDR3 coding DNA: TGTGCCAGCAGCCAAGTGGCAGGTTCACCCCTCCACTTT.

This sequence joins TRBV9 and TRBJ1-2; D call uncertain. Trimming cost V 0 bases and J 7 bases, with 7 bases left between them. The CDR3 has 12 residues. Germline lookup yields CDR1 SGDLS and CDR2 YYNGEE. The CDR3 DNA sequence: TGTGCCAGCAGCGTAGTAGGAGGTGGCTACACCTTC. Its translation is CASSVVGGGYTF.

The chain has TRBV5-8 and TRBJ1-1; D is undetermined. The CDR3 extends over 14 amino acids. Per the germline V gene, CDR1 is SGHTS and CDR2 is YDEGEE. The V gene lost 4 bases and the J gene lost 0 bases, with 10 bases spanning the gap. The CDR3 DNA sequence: TGTGCCAGCAGCCGTGGTCATTTGAACACTGAAGCTTTCTTT. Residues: CASSRGHLNTEAFF.

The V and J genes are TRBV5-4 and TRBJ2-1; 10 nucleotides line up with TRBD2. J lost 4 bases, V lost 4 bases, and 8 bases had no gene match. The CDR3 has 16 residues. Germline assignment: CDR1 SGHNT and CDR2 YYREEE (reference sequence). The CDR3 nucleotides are TGTGCCAGCAGCGCCCTAATAGCGGGGGGTTACAATGAGCAGTTCTTC. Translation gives CASSALIAGGYNEQFF.

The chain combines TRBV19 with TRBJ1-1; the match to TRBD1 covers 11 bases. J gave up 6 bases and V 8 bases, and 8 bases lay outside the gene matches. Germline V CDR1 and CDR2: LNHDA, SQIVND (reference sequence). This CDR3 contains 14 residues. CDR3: CASSTGQGVPEAFF. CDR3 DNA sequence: TGTGCCAGTTCAACGGGACAGGGGGTACCTGAAGCTTTCTTT.

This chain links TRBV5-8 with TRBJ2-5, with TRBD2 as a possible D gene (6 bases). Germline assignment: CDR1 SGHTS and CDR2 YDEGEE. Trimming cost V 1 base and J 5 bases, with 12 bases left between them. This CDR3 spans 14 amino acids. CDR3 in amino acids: CASSLSPSAETQYF. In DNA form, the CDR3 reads TGTGCCAGCAGCTTGTCCCCTAGCGCGGAGACCCAGTACTTC.

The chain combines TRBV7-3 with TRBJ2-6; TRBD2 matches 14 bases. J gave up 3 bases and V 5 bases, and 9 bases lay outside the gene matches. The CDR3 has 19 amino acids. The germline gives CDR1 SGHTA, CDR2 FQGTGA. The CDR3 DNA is TGTGCCAGCAGCACCCCGGGACTAGCGGGGGCTGGTGGGGCCAACGTCCTGACTTTC. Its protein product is CASSTPGLAGAGGANVLTF.

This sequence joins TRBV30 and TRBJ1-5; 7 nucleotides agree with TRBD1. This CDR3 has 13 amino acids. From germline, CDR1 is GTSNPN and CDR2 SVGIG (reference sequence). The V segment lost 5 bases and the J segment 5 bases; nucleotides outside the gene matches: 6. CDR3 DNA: TGTGCCTGGGGGACAGCAAAGTATCAGCCCCAGCATTTT. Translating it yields CAWGTAKYQPQHF.

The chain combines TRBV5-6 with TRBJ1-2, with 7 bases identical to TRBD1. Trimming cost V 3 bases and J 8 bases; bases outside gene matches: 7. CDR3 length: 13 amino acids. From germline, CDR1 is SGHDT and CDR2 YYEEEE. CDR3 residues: CASSWAGGEGYTF. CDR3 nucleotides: TGTGCCAGCAGCTGGGCAGGGGGAGAAGGCTACACCTTC.

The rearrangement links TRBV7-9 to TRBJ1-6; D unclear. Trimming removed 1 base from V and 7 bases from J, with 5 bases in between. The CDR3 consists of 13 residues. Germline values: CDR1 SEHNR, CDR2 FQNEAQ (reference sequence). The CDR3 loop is CASSLGWNSPLHF. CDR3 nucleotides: TGTGCCAGCAGCTTAGGTTGGAATTCACCCCTCCACTTT.

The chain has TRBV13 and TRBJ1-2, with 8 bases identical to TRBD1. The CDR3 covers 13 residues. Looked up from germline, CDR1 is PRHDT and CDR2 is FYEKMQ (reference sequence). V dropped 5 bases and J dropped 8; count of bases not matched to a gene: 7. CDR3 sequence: CASSVGTGQGYTF. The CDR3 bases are TGTGCCAGCAGCGTGGGGACAGGCCAAGGCTACACCTTC.

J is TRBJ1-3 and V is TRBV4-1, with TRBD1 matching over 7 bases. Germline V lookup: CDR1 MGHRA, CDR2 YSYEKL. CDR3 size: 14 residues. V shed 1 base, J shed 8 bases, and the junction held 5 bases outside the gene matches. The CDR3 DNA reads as TGCGCCAGCAGCCAAGGACAGGGAGGAGACACCATATATTTT. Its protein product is CASSQGQGGDTIYF.

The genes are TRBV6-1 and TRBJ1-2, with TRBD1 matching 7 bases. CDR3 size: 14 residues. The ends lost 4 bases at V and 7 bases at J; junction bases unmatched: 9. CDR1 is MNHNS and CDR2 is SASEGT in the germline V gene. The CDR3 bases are TGTGCCAGCAGTGGATTAGGGGGCCAGTTTGGCTACACCTTC. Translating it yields CASSGLGGQFGYTF.

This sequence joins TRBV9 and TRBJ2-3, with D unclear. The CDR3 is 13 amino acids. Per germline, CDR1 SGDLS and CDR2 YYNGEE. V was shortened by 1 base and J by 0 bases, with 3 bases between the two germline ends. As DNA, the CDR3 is TGTGCCAGCAGCGTATCTAGCACAGATACGCAGTATTTT. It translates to CASSVSSTDTQYF.

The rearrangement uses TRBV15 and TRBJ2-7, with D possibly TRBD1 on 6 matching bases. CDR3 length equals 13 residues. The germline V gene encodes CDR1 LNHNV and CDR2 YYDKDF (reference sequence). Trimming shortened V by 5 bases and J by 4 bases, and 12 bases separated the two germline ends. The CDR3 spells CATSSGVEYEQYF. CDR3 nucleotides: TGTGCCACCAGCTCAGGGGTTGAGTACGAGCAGTACTTC.

In nucleotides, the CDR3 is TGTGCCAGCAGCCGGGGAGCCGGGGATGAAAAACTGTTTTTT. Residues: CASSRGAGDEKLFF. The chain couples TRBV5-4 to TRBJ1-4; D gene ambiguous. Trimming removed 4 bases at V and 6 bases at J, with 13 bases between. The CDR3 loop spans 14 amino acids. Germline V CDR1 and CDR2: SGHNT, YYREEE (reference sequence).

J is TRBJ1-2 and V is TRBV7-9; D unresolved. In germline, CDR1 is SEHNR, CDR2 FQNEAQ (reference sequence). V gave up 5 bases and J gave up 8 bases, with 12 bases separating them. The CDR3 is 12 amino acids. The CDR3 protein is CASSTSLEGYTF. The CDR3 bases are TGTGCCAGCAGCACCTCTCTTGAGGGCTACACCTTC. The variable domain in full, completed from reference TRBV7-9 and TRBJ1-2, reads DTGVSQNPRHKITKRGQNVTFRCDPISEHNRLYWYRQTLGQGPEFLTYFQNEAQLEKSRLLSDRFSAERPKGSFSTLEIQRTEQGDSAMYLCASSTSLEGYTFGSGTRLTVV.

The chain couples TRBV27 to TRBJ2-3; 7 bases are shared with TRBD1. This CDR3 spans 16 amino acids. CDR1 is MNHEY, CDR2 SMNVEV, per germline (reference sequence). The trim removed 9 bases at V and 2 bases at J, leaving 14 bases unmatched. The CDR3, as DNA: TGTGCCAGTAGAACCACCGGGACAGCAATCACAGATACGCAGTATTTT. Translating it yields CASRTTGTAITDTQYF.

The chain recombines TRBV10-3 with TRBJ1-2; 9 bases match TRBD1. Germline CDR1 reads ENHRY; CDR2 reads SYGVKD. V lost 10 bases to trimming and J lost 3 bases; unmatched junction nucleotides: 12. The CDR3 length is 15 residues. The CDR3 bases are TGTGCCACCCTCACACTGGACAGGGGTGACTATGGCTACACCTTC. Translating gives CATLTLDRGDYGYTF.

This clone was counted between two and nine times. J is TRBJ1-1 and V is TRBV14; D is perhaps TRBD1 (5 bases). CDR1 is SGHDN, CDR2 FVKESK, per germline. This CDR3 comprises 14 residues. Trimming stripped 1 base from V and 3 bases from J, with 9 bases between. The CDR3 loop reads CASSQGNRYTEAFF. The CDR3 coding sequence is TGTGCCAGCAGCCAAGGTAACAGGTACACTGAAGCTTTCTTT.

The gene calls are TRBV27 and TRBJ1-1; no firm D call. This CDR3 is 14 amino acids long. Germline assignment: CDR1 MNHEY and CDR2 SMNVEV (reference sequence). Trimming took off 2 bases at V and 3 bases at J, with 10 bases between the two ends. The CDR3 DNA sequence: TGTGCCAGCAGTTTAGGAACGGGCTACACTGAAGCTTTCTTT. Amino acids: CASSLGTGYTEAFF.

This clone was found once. The CDR3 here is CSVLNGDSLYGYTF. CDR3 bases: TGCAGCGTTCTAAACGGGGACAGCCTCTATGGCTACACCTTC. V is TRBV29-1 and J is TRBJ1-2, with TRBD1 matching 7 bases. Germline CDR1 is SQVTM and CDR2 is ANQGSEA. The CDR3 extends over 14 amino acids. The J segment lost 4 bases and the V segment lost 5 bases, leaving 10 bases of the junction unmatched.

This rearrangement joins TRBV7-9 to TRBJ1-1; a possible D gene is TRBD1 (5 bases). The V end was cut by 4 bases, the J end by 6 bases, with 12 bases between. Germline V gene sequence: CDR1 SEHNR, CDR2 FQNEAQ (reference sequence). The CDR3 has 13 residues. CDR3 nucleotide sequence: TGTGCCAGCAGCTCCCCTCCGGGGGCTGAAGCTTTCTTT. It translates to CASSSPPGAEAFF.

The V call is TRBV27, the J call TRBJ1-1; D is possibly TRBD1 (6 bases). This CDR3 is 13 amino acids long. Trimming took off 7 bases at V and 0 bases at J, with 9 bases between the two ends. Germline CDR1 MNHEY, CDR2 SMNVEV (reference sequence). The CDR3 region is CASKGQMNTEAFF. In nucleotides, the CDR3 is TGTGCCAGCAAAGGACAGATGAACACTGAAGCTTTCTTT.

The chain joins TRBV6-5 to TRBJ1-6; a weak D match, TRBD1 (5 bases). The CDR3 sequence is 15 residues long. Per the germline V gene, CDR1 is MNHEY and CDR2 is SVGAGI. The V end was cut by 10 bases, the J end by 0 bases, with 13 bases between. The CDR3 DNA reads TGTGCCACGAGGAGGGGACCCTCCTATAATTCACCCCTCCACTTT. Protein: CATRRGPSYNSPLHF.

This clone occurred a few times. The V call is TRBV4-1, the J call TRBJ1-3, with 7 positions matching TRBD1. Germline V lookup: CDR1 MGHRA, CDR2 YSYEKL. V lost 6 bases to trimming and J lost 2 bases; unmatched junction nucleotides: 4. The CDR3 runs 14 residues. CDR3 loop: CASRDQGAGNTIYF. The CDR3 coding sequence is TGCGCCAGCAGGGACCAGGGGGCTGGAAACACCATATATTTT.

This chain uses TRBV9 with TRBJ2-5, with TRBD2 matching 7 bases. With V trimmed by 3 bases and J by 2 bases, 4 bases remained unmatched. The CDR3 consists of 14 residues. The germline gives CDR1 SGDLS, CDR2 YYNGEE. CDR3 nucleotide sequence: TGTGCCAGCAGCGCCGGGACTATTCAAGAGACCCAGTACTTC. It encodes CASSAGTIQETQYF.

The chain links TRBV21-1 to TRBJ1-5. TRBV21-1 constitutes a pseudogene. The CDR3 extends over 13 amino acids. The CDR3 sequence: CASIVLSNQPQHF. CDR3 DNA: TGTGCCAGCATTGTACTTAGCAATCAGCCCCAGCATTTT.